The 18 T cell receptor beta chains presented below share a single source sample, sequenced in a study of early T cells in non-severe SARS-CoV-2 infection. TCRdb passed the 5' RACE reads through MiXCR, listing each CDR3 protein once. The sample has about 36,000 distinct CDR3 sequences; roughly 9.7% are singletons. Sequencing input: whole blood. Receptors originate from an adult who was a healthcare worker with PCR-confirmed SARS-CoV-2 infection or an uninfected control (not recorded which).

This clonotype was detected ten times or more. The chain links TRBV18 to TRBJ2-4, with D possibly TRBD1 on 6 matching bases. The CDR3 runs to 17 residues. The germline V gene has CDR1 KGHSH and CDR2 LQKENI. Between the trimmed V and J ends, which lost 1 base and 0 bases, there was a span of 13 bases. The DNA of the CDR3 is TGTGCCAGCTCACCACTGAGCCAGGGGCTAGCCAAAAACATTCAGTACTTC. Translated, it gives CASSPLSQGLAKNIQYF.

Ten or more counts support this clonotype. V and J are TRBV6-1 and TRBJ1-6, with 7 bases lining up with TRBD1. Unmatched junction bases numbered 3, after V lost 5 bases and J lost 5 bases. The CDR3 extends over 14 amino acids. CDR1 is MNHNS, CDR2 SASEGT, per germline. DNA for the CDR3: TGTGCCAGCAGTTCCGGGACAGATAATTCACCCCTCCACTTT. It codes for CASSSGTDNSPLHF.

This clonotype was counted a few times. The gene calls are TRBV10-2 and TRBJ2-1; D gene ambiguous. From germline, CDR1 is WSHSY and CDR2 SAAADI. The length of the CDR3 is 12 residues. With 7 bases removed from V and 3 bases from J, the gap between germline ends came to 7 bases. The CDR3 region is CASKEGYNEQFF. CDR3 DNA: TGCGCCAGCAAGGAAGGCTACAATGAGCAGTTCTTC.

This clonotype was counted many times. This sequence joins TRBV3-1 and TRBJ2-7; 8 nucleotides line up with TRBD1. The germline V gene encodes CDR1 LGHDT and CDR2 YNNKEL (reference sequence). V was clipped by 1 base and J by 0 bases; unmatched bases: 2. The CDR3 loop spans 15 amino acids. CDR3 in DNA: TGTGCCAGCAGCCAAGGGGACAGGAGCTCCTACGAGCAGTACTTC. It specifies CASSQGDRSSYEQYF.

This clonotype was found many times. This rearrangement joins TRBV19 to TRBJ2-6, with D possibly TRBD1 on 5 matching bases. Trimming took off 9 bases at V and 2 bases at J, with 20 bases between the two ends. The CDR3 is 17 residues long. Germline CDR1 LNHDA, CDR2 SQIVND (reference sequence). CDR3 sequence reads: CASSNPREGTGANVLTF. The DNA for the CDR3 is TGTGCCAGCAGCAACCCCAGGGAAGGCACTGGGGCCAACGTCCTGACTTTC. Together with reference TRBV19 and TRBJ2-6, the CDR3 gives the full variable domain: DGGITQSPKYLFRKEGQNVTLSCEQNLNHDAMYWYRQDPGQGLRLIYYSQIVNDFQKGDIAEGYSVSREKKESFPLTVTSAQKNPTAFYLCASSNPREGTGANVLTFGAGSRLTVL.

This clonotype has a count of ten or more. The chain recombines TRBV6-1 with TRBJ1-1; D gene uncertain. Trimming pared 3 bases from V and 4 bases from J, leaving 9 bases between. This CDR3 is built from 13 residues. Germline V CDR1 and CDR2: MNHNS, SASEGT. CDR3 nucleotide sequence: TGTGCCAGCAGTGATGAGCCTGCCACTGAAGCTTTCTTT. The encoded protein is CASSDEPATEAFF.

This clonotype was detected many times. This rearrangement joins TRBV5-4 to TRBJ1-1; D is unresolved. Trimming pared 2 bases from V and 1 base from J, leaving 6 bases between. Germline loops: CDR1 SGHNT, CDR2 YYREEE (reference sequence). This CDR3 has 13 residues. The CDR3, as DNA: TGTGCCAGCAGCTTACACAAGAACACTGAAGCTTTCTTT. Its protein product is CASSLHKNTEAFF.

This clonotype was seen a handful of times. This sequence joins TRBV6-6 and TRBJ1-5, with TRBD1 matching over 7 bases. Germline V gene data show CDR1 as MNHNY and CDR2 as SVGAGI (reference sequence). This CDR3 region has 18 residues. Trimming removed 6 bases from V and 0 bases from J; junction bases left unmatched: 14. CDR3 sequence: CASRTIGTDHYSNQPQHF. CDR3 nucleotide sequence: TGTGCCAGCAGAACGATCGGGACAGACCACTATAGCAATCAGCCCCAGCATTTT.

A word on this clonotype: Since a much larger clone is just one base distant, this may be a read error. The CDR3 spells CAGSTSTGELFF. CDR3 nucleotide sequence: TGTGCCGGCAGTACCTCCACCGGGGAGCTGTTTTTT. The chain employs TRBV11-3 and TRBJ2-2; no clear D. CDR1 SGHNT and CDR2 YENEEA come from the germline V gene. This CDR3 region has 12 residues.

This chain links TRBV29-1 with TRBJ1-1, with TRBD1 identical over 10 bases. CDR3 length equals 13 residues. CDR1 is SQVTM and CDR2 is ANQGSEA in the germline V gene. The trim removed 6 bases at V and 5 bases at J, leaving 6 bases unmatched. The CDR3 coding sequence is TGCAGCGTACGGACAGGGGGAGAGACTGAAGCTTTCTTT. Translated: CSVRTGGETEAFF.

This clonotype turned up a few times. The J gene is TRBJ2-1, the V gene TRBV4-1, with 8 bases matching TRBD1. The germline V gene has CDR1 MGHRA and CDR2 YSYEKL. Trimming cost V 10 bases and J 4 bases; bases outside gene matches: 3. The CDR3 consists of 12 residues. CDR3 nucleotides: TGCGCCACAAGGGACAGGTACAATGAGCAGTTCTTC. Translated: CATRDRYNEQFF.

This clonotype was observed at least ten times. The chain couples TRBV7-8 to TRBJ1-1; no firm D call. Looked up from germline, CDR1 is SGHVS and CDR2 is FQNEAQ. The CDR3 covers 14 residues. The germline V and J ends were trimmed by 1 base and 1 base, with 7 bases remaining between them. The CDR3 protein is CASSLGGGNTEAFF. The CDR3 coding sequence is TGTGCCAGCAGCTTAGGTGGAGGGAACACTGAAGCTTTCTTT.

The chain recombines TRBV20-1 with TRBJ2-7; 12 nucleotides line up with TRBD2. The V gene's germline CDR1 is DFQATT and CDR2 SNEGSKA (reference sequence). Trimming removed 1 base from V and 6 bases from J; junction bases left unmatched: 7. The CDR3 contains 15 residues. The CDR3 is CSARALAGGPSEQYF. The CDR3 bases are TGCAGTGCTAGAGCTCTAGCGGGGGGGCCGAGCGAGCAGTACTTC.

The V call is TRBV7-3, the J call TRBJ2-2; tentatively, D is TRBD1 (5 bases). Germline V lookup: CDR1 SGHTA, CDR2 FQGTGA. This CDR3 comprises 16 residues. V was trimmed by 4 bases and J by 0 bases, leaving 12 bases between them. The CDR3 sequence is CASSSPGSANTGELFF. CDR3 DNA: TGTGCCAGCAGCTCCCCAGGGTCCGCGAACACCGGGGAGCTGTTTTTT.

This clonotype was observed a few times. The chain employs TRBV5-6 and TRBJ2-1, with D perhaps TRBD1 or TRBD2 (6 bases each). Germline V CDR1 and CDR2: SGHDT, YYEEEE. The CDR3 is made up of 15 amino acids. The ends were cut back, 4 bases at V and 7 bases at J, with 18 bases in the middle. CDR3 amino acids: CASSLMGGSLNEQFF. CDR3 nucleotide sequence: TGTGCCAGCAGCCTTATGGGGGGCTCGTTGAATGAGCAGTTCTTC.

This clonotype was counted ten times or more. The J gene is TRBJ2-6, the V gene TRBV6-6, with D possibly being TRBD2 (6 bases). CDR3 size: 16 residues. The V gene lost 0 bases and the J gene lost 1 base, with 7 bases spanning the gap. CDR1 MNHNY and CDR2 SVGAGI come from the germline V gene (reference sequence). The DNA of the CDR3 is TGTGCCAGCAGTTACTCCGGGACTTCTGGGGCCAACGTCCTGACTTTC. Its protein is CASSYSGTSGANVLTF.

A word on this clonotype: Being one base from a much bigger clone, this may be a read error. The chain couples TRBV12-3 or TRBV12-4 to TRBJ1-1, with 8 bases aligning to TRBD1. The CDR3 runs 16 residues. CDR3 sequence: CPSSPRTGTMNTEAFF. The CDR3 nucleotides are TGTCCCAGCAGTCCCCGGACAGGGACAATGAACACTGAAGCTTTCTTT.

The chain recombines TRBV2 with TRBJ2-3; no firm D call. The CDR3 covers 14 residues. Germline CDR1 is SNHLY and CDR2 is FYNNEI. Deletions cut 8 bases from V and 4 bases from J, with 16 bases between. The CDR3 region is CASPGPTIPDTQYF. The CDR3 DNA sequence: TGTGCCAGCCCCGGGCCTACCATTCCAGATACGCAGTATTTT.